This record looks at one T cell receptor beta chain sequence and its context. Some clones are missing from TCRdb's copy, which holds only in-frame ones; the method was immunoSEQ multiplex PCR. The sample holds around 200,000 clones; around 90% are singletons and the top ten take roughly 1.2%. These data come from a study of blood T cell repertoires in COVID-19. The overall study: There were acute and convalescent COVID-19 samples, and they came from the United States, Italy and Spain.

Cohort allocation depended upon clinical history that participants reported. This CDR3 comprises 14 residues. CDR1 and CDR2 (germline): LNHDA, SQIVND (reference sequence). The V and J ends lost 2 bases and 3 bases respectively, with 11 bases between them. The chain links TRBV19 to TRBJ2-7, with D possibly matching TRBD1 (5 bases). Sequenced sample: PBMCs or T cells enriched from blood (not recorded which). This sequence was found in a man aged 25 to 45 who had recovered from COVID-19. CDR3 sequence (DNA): TGTGCCAGTAGTATACAGGGTACCATCTACGAGCAGTACTTC. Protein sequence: CASSIQGTIYEQYF.